This is a list of T cell receptor beta chains from one sample in a study of Ad26.COV2.S vaccination and SARS-CoV-2 variants. Sequencing was performed with immunoSEQ multiplex PCR; in TCRdb, only in-frame clones are kept and a portion is missing. The table includes roughly 420,000 clones, 80% to 90% detected once. The sequencing here drew on peripheral blood, taken in a trial of Ad26.COV2.S vaccine versus placebo. The source is a person aged 18 to 59 who received the Ad26.COV2.S COVID-19 vaccine or a placebo. The CDR3 runs from the conserved cysteine through the conserved F or W. The D gene is left open where the match is weak. Clone size is stated in some rows and not others, as once, few, many or a class when expanded.

CDR3nt	CDR3aa	abundance	d_gene	j_gene	v_gene
TGTGCCAGCAGTGAGTTCATGGTTCTTCAGCCCCAGCATTTT	CASSEFMVLQPQHF	-	-	TRBJ1-5	TRBV2
TGCGCCAGCAGCCAAGATCAACTAGCGGGGGAGACCCAGTACTTC	CASSQDQLAGETQYF	-	TRBD2	TRBJ2-5	TRBV4-1
TGCGCCAGCAGCCCCGGGACTAGCAGGTACACCGGGGAGCTGTTTTTT	CASSPGTSRYTGELFF	few	TRBD2	TRBJ2-2	TRBV5-1
TGTGCCAGCAGCCAAGATAGCCCAGGGTTGCAGGACCGCTGGGGCTACACCTTC	CASSQDSPGLQDRWGYTF	-	-	TRBJ1-2	TRBV14
TGTGCCAGCAGCTTAGCGGTGCTACCCAATGAGCAGTTCTTC	CASSLAVLPNEQFF	-	-	TRBJ2-1	TRBV7-9
TGTCCTCCCGGGGGGACCTACAATGAGCAGTTCTTC	CPPGGTYNEQFF	-	TRBD2	TRBJ2-1	TRBV5-3
TGCGCCAGCAGCTCAATCCCGGGACAGGGGGCAGGCATTCAGTACTTC	CASSSIPGQGAGIQYF	-	TRBD1	TRBJ2-4	TRBV5-1
TGTGCCAGTACCCCTCATAGCGGGGGATACAATGAGCAGTTCTTC	CASTPHSGGYNEQFF	-	TRBD2	TRBJ2-1	TRBV19
TGCACCAGCAGCCCCGGGAGGGGCCCGATGAACACTGAAGCTTTCTTT	CTSSPGRGPMNTEAFF	-	-	TRBJ1-1	TRBV1
TGTGCCAGCAGTTCATCTTGGAATTCACCCCTCCACTTT	CASSSSWNSPLHF	-	-	TRBJ1-6	TRBV27
TGTGCCAGCAGTGATATGATTGACGTTGAAGCTTTCTTT	CASSDMIDVEAFF	-	-	TRBJ1-1	TRBV2
TGTGCCAGCAGCTTTTTGGGAGGTAACTATGGCTACACCTTC	CASSFLGGNYGYTF	-	-	TRBJ1-2	TRBV5-6
TGTGCCAGCAGCGTCGGACTAGCGGGGGGAAGGGAGACCCAGTACTTC	CASSVGLAGGRETQYF	-	TRBD2	TRBJ2-5	TRBV9
TGTGCCAGCAGCCCGGGACAGGGGTACACTGAAGCTTTCTTT	CASSPGQGYTEAFF	-	TRBD1	TRBJ1-1	TRBV9
TGTGCCAGCTCCGCTCCCGGGACAGGGAATTCACCCCTCCACTTT	CASSAPGTGNSPLHF	-	TRBD1	TRBJ1-6	TRBV28
TGTGCCAGCAGTTACTTCTCCGGGGCTGTTGATAATTCACCCCTCCACTTT	CASSYFSGAVDNSPLHF	-	-	TRBJ1-6	TRBV6-2/TRBV6-3
TGTGCCAGCAGCGTAGTTAGCGGGGAGCTGTTTTTT	CASSVVSGELFF	-	-	TRBJ2-2	TRBV9
TGTGCCAGCAGCTTATTCCGAAGCTCTGGAAACACCATATATTTT	CASSLFRSSGNTIYF	once	-	TRBJ1-3	TRBV11-2
TGTGCCAGCAGCTTTGCCAGGGCCACAGCTGAAGCTTTCTTT	CASSFARATAEAFF	-	-	TRBJ1-1	TRBV7-9
TGTGCCAGCAGTTACGGACAGGGGGCAACAGATACGCAGTATTTT	CASSYGQGATDTQYF	-	TRBD1	TRBJ2-3	TRBV6-2/TRBV6-3
TGTGCCACCAGTAGGGCTAGCGGGAGGGCGGCCTTCTCCGGGGAGCTGTTTTTT	CATSRASGRAAFSGELFF	-	TRBD2	TRBJ2-2	TRBV24-1
TGTGCCAGCTCACCAAGACTAGCGGACAATGAGCAGTTCTTC	CASSPRLADNEQFF	-	TRBD2	TRBJ2-1	TRBV18
TGTGCCAGCAGTTTACGACGCGACAGGAACACTGAAGCTTTCTTT	CASSLRRDRNTEAFF	-	-	TRBJ1-1	TRBV28
TGCGCCAGCAGCTTGGCCGGGCTCGCGGGGGGGCCTGAGACCCAGTACTTC	CASSLAGLAGGPETQYF	-	TRBD2	TRBJ2-5	TRBV5-1
TGCGCCAGCAGCTTGACAACAGAGAACACTGAAGCTTTCTTT	CASSLTTENTEAFF	-	-	TRBJ1-1	TRBV5-1
TGTGCCAGCAGCTTAACCCTAATAACAGATACGCAGTATTTT	CASSLTLITDTQYF	-	-	TRBJ2-3	TRBV7-8
TGTGCCAGCAGTCCCCAGGGGGAATATTCACCCCTCCACTTT	CASSPQGEYSPLHF	-	TRBD1	TRBJ1-6	TRBV28
TGCAGTGCTAGTGTCCCGGACAGGGGATGGGACGAGCAGTACTTC	CSASVPDRGWDEQYF	-	TRBD1	TRBJ2-7	TRBV20-1
TGTGCCAGCAGCTTGACGATGAACGGAGCTGAAGCTTTCTTT	CASSLTMNGAEAFF	-	-	TRBJ1-1	TRBV7-2
TGCAGCGCTGGGCAACAGGGGGGGGCCACTGAAGCTTTCTTT	CSAGQQGGATEAFF	-	TRBD1	TRBJ1-1	TRBV29-1
TGCGCCAGCAGCCCATTACAGGGCATAGACTCACCCCTCCACTTT	CASSPLQGIDSPLHF	-	-	TRBJ1-6	TRBV5-1
TGTGCCAGCAGTACACCGACGGATTCCTACGAGCAGTACTTC	CASSTPTDSYEQYF	-	-	TRBJ2-7	TRBV6-2/TRBV6-3
TGTGCCAGCAGCCCCCGGACGGGTAGAAATGAAAAACTGTTTTTT	CASSPRTGRNEKLFF	-	-	TRBJ1-4	TRBV7-2
TGCAGTTCCCGGGACTACGTGTACAATGAGCAGTTCTTC	CSSRDYVYNEQFF	-	TRBD2	TRBJ2-1	TRBV29-1
TGCGCCAGCAGCTTGGGGGTGAACACCGGGGAGCTGTTTTTT	CASSLGVNTGELFF	once	-	TRBJ2-2	TRBV5-1
TGTGCCAGCAGCTTAGTACGGGGGTACGAGCAGTACTTC	CASSLVRGYEQYF	-	-	TRBJ2-7	TRBV11-2
TGTGCCAGCAGGGTGCCAAGACCCTACAATGAGCAGTTCTTC	CASRVPRPYNEQFF	-	-	TRBJ2-1	TRBV2
TGTGCCAGCGGGTCGACTAGCGGGGGGCCTCACGAGCAGTACTTC	CASGSTSGGPHEQYF	-	TRBD2	TRBJ2-7	TRBV28
TGTGCCAGCAGTCAGGACATAGCCTACGAGCAGTACTTC	CASSQDIAYEQYF	once	-	TRBJ2-7	TRBV28
TGTGCCAGCAGCGTAGCCCGAGCTATCCAGGGCGGGGAGCTGTTTTTT	CASSVARAIQGGELFF	-	-	TRBJ2-2	TRBV9
TGTGCCAGCAGTTTTTATCGGGTAGATACGCAGTATTTT	CASSFYRVDTQYF	-	-	TRBJ2-3	TRBV27
TGTGCCAGCAGCCACCCTAGCGGGGGGGATTTAGAGACCCAGTACTTC	CASSHPSGGDLETQYF	-	TRBD2	TRBJ2-5	TRBV4-2
TGTGCCAGCAGCCGGTCGGGGGAGGATCAGCCCCAGCATTTT	CASSRSGEDQPQHF	once	-	TRBJ1-5	TRBV9
TGTGCCAGTAGTATAGAAGGACGGGGCAATCAGCCCCAGCATTTT	CASSIEGRGNQPQHF	-	-	TRBJ1-5	TRBV19
TGCGCCAGCAGCCAAACAGGGTATAGCGATCAGCCCCAGCATTTT	CASSQTGYSDQPQHF	once	-	TRBJ1-5	TRBV4-3
TGTGCCAGCAGTCCAGGGGGCTCGCGCCTTAATTCACCCCTCCACTTT	CASSPGGSRLNSPLHF	-	TRBD1	TRBJ1-6	TRBV28
TGCAGCGTTCTGGAACCGGGTTCACCCCTCCACTTT	CSVLEPGSPLHF	-	-	TRBJ1-6	TRBV29-1
TGTGCCAGCAGTTACGAGGCGGCTGGCACCTACGAGCAGTACTTC	CASSYEAAGTYEQYF	few	-	TRBJ2-7	TRBV6-2/TRBV6-3
TGTGCCAGCAGCGTAGGTCCTAGCGGGGTTATAAATGAGCAGTTCTTC	CASSVGPSGVINEQFF	-	TRBD2	TRBJ2-1	TRBV9
TGTGCCAGCAGCTTAGCGGGGACAACTACCTACGAGCAGTACTTC	CASSLAGTTTYEQYF	-	-	TRBJ2-7	TRBV11-1
TGTGCCACCAGCAGAGACCCGAACATGAACACTGAAGCTTTCTTT	CATSRDPNMNTEAFF	-	-	TRBJ1-1	TRBV15
TGTGCCAGCACCGAGGACTTAGGCCCCGGCGAGCAGTACTTC	CASTEDLGPGEQYF	-	-	TRBJ2-7	TRBV2